The entry below gives a single TCR beta chain sequence along with its context. Its antigen remains unknown. The PCR was carried out with 60 Vbeta primers and 13 Jbeta primers. Profiling relied on immunoSEQ multiplex PCR, and the TCRdb table lists in-frame clones only, not all of them. With some 140,000 clones in the sample, the ten largest clones hold 2%. The data belong to a study of cytomegalovirus exposure and HLA in healthy donors. Study-wide results and caveats: Reportedly, HLA-A and HLA-B alleles of most subjects were accurately predicted from TCR beta. The authors considered a cluster of highly shared sequence variants likely to be a sequencing artifact.

Per germline, CDR1 MNHEY and CDR2 SVGAGI. The CDR3 runs 14 residues. Trimming shortened V by 2 bases and J by 10 bases, and 15 bases separated the two germline ends. Source material: PBMCs. The sequence was collected from a woman aged 55-69 years in good health and CMV-seronegative. V and J are TRBV6-5 and TRBJ2-1; weak D call: TRBD2 (6 bases). CDR3 DNA sequence: TGTGCCAGCAGTTACCCGGGACGGCGGGGAGAGCAGTTCTTC. Its protein product is CASSYPGRRGEQFF.